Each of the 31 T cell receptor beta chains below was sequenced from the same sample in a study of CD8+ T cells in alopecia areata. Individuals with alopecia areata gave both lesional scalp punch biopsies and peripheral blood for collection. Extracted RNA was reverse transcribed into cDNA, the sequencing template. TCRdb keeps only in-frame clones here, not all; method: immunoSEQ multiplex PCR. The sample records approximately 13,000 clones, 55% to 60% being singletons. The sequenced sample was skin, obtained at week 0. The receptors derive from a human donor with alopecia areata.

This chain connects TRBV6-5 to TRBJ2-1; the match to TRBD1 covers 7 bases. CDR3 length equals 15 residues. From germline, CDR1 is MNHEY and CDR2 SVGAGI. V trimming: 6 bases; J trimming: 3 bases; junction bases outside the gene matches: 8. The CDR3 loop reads CASRRGQRDYNEQFF. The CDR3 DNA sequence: TGTGCCAGCAGAAGGGGACAGCGAGACTACAATGAGCAGTTCTTC.

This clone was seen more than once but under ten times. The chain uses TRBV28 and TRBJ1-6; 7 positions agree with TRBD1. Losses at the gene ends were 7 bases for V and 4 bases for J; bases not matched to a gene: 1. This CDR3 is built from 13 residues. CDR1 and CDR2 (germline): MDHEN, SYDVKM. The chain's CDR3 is CASIQGYNSPLHF. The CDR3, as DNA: TGTGCCAGCATACAGGGGTATAATTCACCCCTCCACTTT. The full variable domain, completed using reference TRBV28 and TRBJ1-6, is DVKVTQSSRYLVKRTGEKVFLECVQDMDHENMFWYRQDPGLGLRLIYFSYDVKMKEKGDIPEGYSVSREKKERFSLILESASTNQTSMYLCASIQGYNSPLHFGNGTRLTVT.

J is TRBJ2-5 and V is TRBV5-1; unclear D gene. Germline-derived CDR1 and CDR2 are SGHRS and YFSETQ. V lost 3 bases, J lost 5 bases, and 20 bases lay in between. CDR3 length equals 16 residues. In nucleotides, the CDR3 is TGCGCCAGCAGCTCGACGACGGGTGCATACGAGGAGACCCAGTACTTC. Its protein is CASSSTTGAYEETQYF. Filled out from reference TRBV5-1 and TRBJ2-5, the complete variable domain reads KAGVTQTPRYLIKTRGQQVTLSCSPISGHRSVSWYQQTPGQGLQFLFEYFSETQRNKGNFPGRFSGRQFSNSRSEMNVSTLELGDSALYLCASSSTTGAYEETQYFGPGTRLLVL.

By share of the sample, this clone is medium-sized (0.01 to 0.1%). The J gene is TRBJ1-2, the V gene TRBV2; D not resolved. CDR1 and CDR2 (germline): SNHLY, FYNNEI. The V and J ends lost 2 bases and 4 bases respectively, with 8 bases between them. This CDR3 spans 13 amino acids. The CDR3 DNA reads TGTGCCAGCAGTGAAAGGGTTGGCTATGGCTACACCTTC. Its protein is CASSERVGYGYTF.

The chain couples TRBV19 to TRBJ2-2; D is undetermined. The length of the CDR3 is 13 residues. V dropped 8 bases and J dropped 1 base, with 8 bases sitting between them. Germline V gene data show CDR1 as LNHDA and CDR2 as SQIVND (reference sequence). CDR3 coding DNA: TGTGCCAGTGGGCGTCAGAACACCGGGGAGCTGTTTTTT. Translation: CASGRQNTGELFF.

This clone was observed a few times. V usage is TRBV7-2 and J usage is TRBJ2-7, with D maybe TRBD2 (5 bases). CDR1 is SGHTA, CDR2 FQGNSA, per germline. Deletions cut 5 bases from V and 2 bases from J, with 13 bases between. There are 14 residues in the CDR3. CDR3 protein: CASSHSGLTYEQYF. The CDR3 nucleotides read TGTGCCAGCAGCCACAGCGGTCTTACCTACGAGCAGTACTTC. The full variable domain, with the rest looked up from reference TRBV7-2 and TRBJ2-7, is GAGVSQSPSNKVTEKGKDVELRCDPISGHTALYWYRQSLGQGLEFLIYFQGNSAPDKSGLPSDRFSAERTGGSVSTLTIQRTQQEDSAVYLCASSHSGLTYEQYFGPGTRLTVT.

In DNA form, the CDR3 reads TGTGCCAGCAGCATACCCCAGAGACAGGTTGACCCGTTAAGTGAAAAACTGTTTTTT. The encoded protein is CASSIPQRQVDPLSEKLFF. The chain employs TRBV7-8 and TRBJ1-4, with TRBD1 as a possible D gene (6 bases). The ends were cut back, 5 bases at V and 7 bases at J, with 29 bases in the middle. Germline V gene lookup returns CDR1 SGHVS and CDR2 FQNEAQ. The CDR3 contains 19 residues.

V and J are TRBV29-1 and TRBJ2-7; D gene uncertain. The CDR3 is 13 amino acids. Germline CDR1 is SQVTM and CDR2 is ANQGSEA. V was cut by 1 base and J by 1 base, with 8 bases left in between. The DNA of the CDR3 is TGCAGCGTTGAAGTCTTGGGGTCCTACGAGCAGTACTTC. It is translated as CSVEVLGSYEQYF.

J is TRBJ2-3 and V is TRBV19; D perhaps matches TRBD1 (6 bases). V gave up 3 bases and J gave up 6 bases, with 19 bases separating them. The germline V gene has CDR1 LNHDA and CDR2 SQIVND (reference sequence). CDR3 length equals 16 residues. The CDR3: CASSIQGRYIMDTQYF. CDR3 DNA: TGTGCCAGTAGTATCCAGGGGCGTTATATTATGGATACGCAGTATTTT.

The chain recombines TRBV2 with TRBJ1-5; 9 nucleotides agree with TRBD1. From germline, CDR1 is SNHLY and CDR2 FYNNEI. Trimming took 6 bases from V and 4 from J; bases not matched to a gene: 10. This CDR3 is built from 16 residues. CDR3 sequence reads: CASRDPTGGSNQPQHF. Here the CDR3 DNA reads TGTGCCAGCAGAGACCCTACAGGGGGCTCAAATCAGCCCCAGCATTTT.

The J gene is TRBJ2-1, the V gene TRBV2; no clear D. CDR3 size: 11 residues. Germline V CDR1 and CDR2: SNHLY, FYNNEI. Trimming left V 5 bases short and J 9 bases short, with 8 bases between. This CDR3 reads CASSWVGEQFF. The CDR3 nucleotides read TGTGCCAGCAGTTGGGTTGGTGAGCAGTTCTTC.

CDR3 DNA: TGTGCCTGGAGTCCGGGGTTGACCGGCTACACCTTC. Protein: CAWSPGLTGYTF. The genes are TRBV30 and TRBJ1-2, with D uncertain. Per germline, CDR1 GTSNPN and CDR2 SVGIG (reference sequence). The CDR3 loop spans 12 amino acids. V was trimmed by 2 bases and J by 8 bases, leaving 12 bases between them.

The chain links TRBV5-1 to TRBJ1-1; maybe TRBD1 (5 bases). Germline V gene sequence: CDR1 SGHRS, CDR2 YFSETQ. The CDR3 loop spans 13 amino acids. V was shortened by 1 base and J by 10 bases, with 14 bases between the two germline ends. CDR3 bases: TGCGCCAGCAGCTTGACAGGTGAGGTACGAGCTTTCTTT. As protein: CASSLTGEVRAFF. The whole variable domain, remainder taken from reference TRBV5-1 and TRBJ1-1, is KAGVTQTPRYLIKTRGQQVTLSCSPISGHRSVSWYQQTPGQGLQFLFEYFSETQRNKGNFPGRFSGRQFSNSRSEMNVSTLELGDSALYLCASSLTGEVRAFFGQGTRLTVV.

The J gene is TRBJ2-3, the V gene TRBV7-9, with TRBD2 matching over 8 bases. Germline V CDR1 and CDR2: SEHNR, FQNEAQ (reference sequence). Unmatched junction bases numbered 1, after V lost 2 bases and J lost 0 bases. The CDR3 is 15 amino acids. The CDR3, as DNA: TGTGCCAGCAGCTTAACGGGGGGGAGCACAGATACGCAGTATTTT. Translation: CASSLTGGSTDTQYF.

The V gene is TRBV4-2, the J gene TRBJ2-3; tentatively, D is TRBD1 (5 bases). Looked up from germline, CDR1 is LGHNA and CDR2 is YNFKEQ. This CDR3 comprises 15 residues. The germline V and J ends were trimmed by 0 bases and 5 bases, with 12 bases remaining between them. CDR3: CASSQDPRAGDTQYF. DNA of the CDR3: TGTGCCAGCAGCCAAGATCCCAGGGCCGGAGATACGCAGTATTTT.

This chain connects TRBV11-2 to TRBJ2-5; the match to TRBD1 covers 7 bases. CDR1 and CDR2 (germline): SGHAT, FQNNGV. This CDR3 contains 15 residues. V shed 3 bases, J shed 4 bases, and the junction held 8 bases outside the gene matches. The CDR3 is CASSLNRGWTETQYF. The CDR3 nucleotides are TGTGCCAGCAGCTTGAACAGGGGATGGACAGAGACCCAGTACTTC.

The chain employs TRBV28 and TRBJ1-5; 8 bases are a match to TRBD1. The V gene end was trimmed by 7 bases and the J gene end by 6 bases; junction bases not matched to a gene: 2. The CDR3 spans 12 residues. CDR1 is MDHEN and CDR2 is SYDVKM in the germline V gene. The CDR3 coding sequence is TGTGCCAGCAAGACAGGGGCTCAGCCCCAGCATTTT. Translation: CASKTGAQPQHF. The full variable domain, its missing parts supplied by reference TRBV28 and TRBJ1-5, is DVKVTQSSRYLVKRTGEKVFLECVQDMDHENMFWYRQDPGLGLRLIYFSYDVKMKEKGDIPEGYSVSREKKERFSLILESASTNQTSMYLCASKTGAQPQHFGDGTRLSIL.

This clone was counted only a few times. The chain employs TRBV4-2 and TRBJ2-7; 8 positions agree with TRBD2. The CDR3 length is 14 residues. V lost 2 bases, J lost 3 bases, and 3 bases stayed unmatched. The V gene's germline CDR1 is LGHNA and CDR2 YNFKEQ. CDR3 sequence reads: CASSQRRGGYEQYF. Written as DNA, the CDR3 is TGTGCCAGCAGCCAACGTCGGGGGGGCTACGAGCAGTACTTC.

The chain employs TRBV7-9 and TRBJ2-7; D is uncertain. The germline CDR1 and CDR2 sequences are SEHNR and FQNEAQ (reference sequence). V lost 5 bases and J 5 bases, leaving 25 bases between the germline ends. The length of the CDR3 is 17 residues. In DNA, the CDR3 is TGTGCCAGCAGCGCCCCAACAAGTTGGGTCTCCCTCCACGAGCAGTACTTC. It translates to CASSAPTSWVSLHEQYF. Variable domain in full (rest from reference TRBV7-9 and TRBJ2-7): DTGVSQNPRHKITKRGQNVTFRCDPISEHNRLYWYRQTLGQGPEFLTYFQNEAQLEKSRLLSDRFSAERPKGSFSTLEIQRTEQGDSAMYLCASSAPTSWVSLHEQYFGPGTRLTVT.

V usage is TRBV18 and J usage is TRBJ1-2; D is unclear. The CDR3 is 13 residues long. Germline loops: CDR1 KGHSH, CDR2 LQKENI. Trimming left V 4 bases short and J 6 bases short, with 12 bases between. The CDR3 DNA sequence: TGTGCCAGCTCACGACGATTCACGAATGGCTACACCTTC. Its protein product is CASSRRFTNGYTF. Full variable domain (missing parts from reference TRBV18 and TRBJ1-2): NAGVMQNPRHLVRRRGQEARLRCSPMKGHSHVYWYRQLPEEGLKFMVYLQKENIIDESGMPKERFSAEFPKEGPSILRIQQVVRGDSAAYFCASSRRFTNGYTFGSGTRLTVV.

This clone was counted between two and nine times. CDR3 bases: TGCGCCAGCAGCCTGACACTGCTAGTAGAAACCACAGATACGCAGTATTTT. Translating gives CASSLTLLVETTDTQYF. The rearrangement uses TRBV5-1 and TRBJ2-3; no firm D call. The CDR3 is 17 amino acids. V lost 4 bases to trimming and J lost 2 bases, with 20 bases between them. Germline V gene data show CDR1 as SGHRS and CDR2 as YFSETQ.

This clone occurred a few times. DNA of the CDR3: TGTGCCAGCAGCCCGGACTACAATGAGCAGTTCTTC. This gives the protein CASSPDYNEQFF. The rearrangement links TRBV25-1 to TRBJ2-1; D gene unclear. Germline V lookup: CDR1 MGHDK, CDR2 SYGVNS. The CDR3 is 12 amino acids. The ends were cut back, 6 bases at V and 3 bases at J, with 6 bases in the middle.

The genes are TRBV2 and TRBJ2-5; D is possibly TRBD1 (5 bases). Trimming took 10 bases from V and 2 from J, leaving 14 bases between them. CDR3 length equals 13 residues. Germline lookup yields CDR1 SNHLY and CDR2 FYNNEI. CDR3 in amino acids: CATPGHRQETQYF. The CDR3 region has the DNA TGTGCCACCCCAGGGCACAGGCAAGAGACCCAGTACTTC. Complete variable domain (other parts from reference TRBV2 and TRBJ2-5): EPEVTQTPSHQVTQMGQEVILRCVPISNHLYFYWYRQILGQKVEFLVSFYNNEISEKSEIFDDQFSVERPDGSNFTLKIRSTKLEDSAMYFCATPGHRQETQYFGPGTRLLVL.

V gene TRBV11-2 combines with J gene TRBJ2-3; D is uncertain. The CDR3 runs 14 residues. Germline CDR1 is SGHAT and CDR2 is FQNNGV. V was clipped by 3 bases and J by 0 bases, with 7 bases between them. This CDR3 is CASSLGSSTDTQYF. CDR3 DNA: TGTGCCAGCAGCTTGGGATCTAGCACAGATACGCAGTATTTT. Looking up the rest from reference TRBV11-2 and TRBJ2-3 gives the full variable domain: EAGVAQSPRYKIIEKRQSVAFWCNPISGHATLYWYQQILGQGPKLLIQFQNNGVVDDSQLPKDRFSAERLKGVDSTLKIQPAKLEDSAVYLCASSLGSSTDTQYFGPGTRLTVL.

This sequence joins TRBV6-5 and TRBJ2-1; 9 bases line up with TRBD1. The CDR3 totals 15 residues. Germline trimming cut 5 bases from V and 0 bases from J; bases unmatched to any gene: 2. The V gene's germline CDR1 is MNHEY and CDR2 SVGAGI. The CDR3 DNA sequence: TGTGCCAGCAGTCGGGACAGGGACTCCTACAATGAGCAGTTCTTC. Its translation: CASSRDRDSYNEQFF.

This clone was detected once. DNA for the CDR3: TGCGCCAGCAGCCCCGGAGGACTAGCGGGGGGGGCGTTGGAGACCCAGTACTTC. It yields the protein CASSPGGLAGGALETQYF. The V gene is TRBV5-1, the J gene TRBJ2-5; 15 bases are a match to TRBD2. Germline V CDR1 and CDR2: SGHRS, YFSETQ. The CDR3 length is 18 residues. The V segment lost 4 bases and the J segment 5 bases; nucleotides outside the gene matches: 12. The entire variable domain, with the rest obtained from reference TRBV5-1 and TRBJ2-5, is as follows: KAGVTQTPRYLIKTRGQQVTLSCSPISGHRSVSWYQQTPGQGLQFLFEYFSETQRNKGNFPGRFSGRQFSNSRSEMNVSTLELGDSALYLCASSPGGLAGGALETQYFGPGTRLLVL.

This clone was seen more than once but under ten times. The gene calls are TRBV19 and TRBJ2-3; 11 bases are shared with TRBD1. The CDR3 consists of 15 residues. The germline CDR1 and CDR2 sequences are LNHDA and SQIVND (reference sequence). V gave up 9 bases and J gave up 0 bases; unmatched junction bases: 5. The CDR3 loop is CASLGTGGSTDTQYF. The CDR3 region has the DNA TGTGCCAGCCTCGGGACAGGGGGGAGCACAGATACGCAGTATTTT.

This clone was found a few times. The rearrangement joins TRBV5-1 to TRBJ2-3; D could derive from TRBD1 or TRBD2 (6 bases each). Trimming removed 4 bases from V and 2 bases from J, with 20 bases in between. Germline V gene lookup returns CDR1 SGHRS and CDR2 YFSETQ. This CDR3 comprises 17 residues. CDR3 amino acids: CASSGDAERGVTDTQYF. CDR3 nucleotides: TGCGCCAGCAGCGGGGATGCCGAGAGGGGGGTCACAGATACGCAGTATTTT.

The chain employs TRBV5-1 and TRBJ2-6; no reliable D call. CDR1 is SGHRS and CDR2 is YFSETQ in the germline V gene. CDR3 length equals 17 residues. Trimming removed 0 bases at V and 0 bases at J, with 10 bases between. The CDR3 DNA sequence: TGCGCCAGCAGCTTGGGCCCCTTGGGCTCTGGGGCCAACGTCCTGACTTTC. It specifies CASSLGPLGSGANVLTF.

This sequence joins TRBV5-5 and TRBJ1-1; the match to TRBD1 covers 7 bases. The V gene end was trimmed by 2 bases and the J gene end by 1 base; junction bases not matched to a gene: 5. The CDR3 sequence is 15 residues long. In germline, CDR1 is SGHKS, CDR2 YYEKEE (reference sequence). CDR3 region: CASSFRDRTNTEAFF. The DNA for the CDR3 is TGTGCCAGCAGCTTCCGGGACAGAACGAACACTGAAGCTTTCTTT.

CDR3 nucleotides: TGCGCCAGCAGCCGGGACGGCCCCCGAGAGACCCAGTACTTC. Protein product: CASSRDGPRETQYF. The chain links TRBV5-1 to TRBJ2-5; D possibly matches TRBD1 or TRBD2 (5 bases each). This CDR3 is 14 amino acids long. V shed 4 bases and J shed 4 bases, with 14 bases lying between them. Germline V gives CDR1 SGHRS, CDR2 YFSETQ.